Detailed here is one TCR beta chain. No antigen is known for it. The data originate from a study of OX40 agonist ivuxolimab in advanced cancers. Study overall: A male proportion of approximately 83% was recorded, with mean age about 62 years and range about 23 to 80.

The CDR3 has 14 amino acids. Germline V CDR1 and CDR2: KGHSH, LQKENI. With 6 bases removed from V and 1 base from J, the gap between germline ends came to 12 bases. General study findings and limits: Clonal expansion was among the lowest in partial responders at 0.1-3.0 mg/kg, especially CD8+.

Measured with immunoSEQ multiplex PCR; TCRdb has only the in-frame clones, and not every one. This table has around 63,000 clones, about 88% appearing once. The sample was CD4+ or CD8+ T cells sorted from blood, taken in a trial of the OX40 agonist ivuxolimab. The sequence derives from an adult with an advanced solid tumor such as melanoma, head and neck, liver or kidney cancer. This chain uses TRBV18 with TRBJ1-1, with D possibly matching TRBD1 (6 bases). The CDR3: CASSQQGRNTEAFF. CDR3 DNA sequence: TGTGCCAGCTCGCAGCAGGGGCGGAACACTGAAGCTTTCTTT.